Described below is a single T cell receptor beta chain sequence and its context. Its antigen is still unknown. The entry originates in a study of cytomegalovirus exposure and HLA in healthy donors. Whole-study findings and limits: Confirmation in vitro established that three CMV-associated chains were specific for CMV antigens. The listing of 150 to 200 TCR beta chains classed them as cytomegalovirus-associated. Highly shared variants forming one cluster were likely a sequencing artifact. TCR beta sequences reportedly predicted most subjects' HLA-A and HLA-B alleles accurately.

Both 60 Vbeta primers and 13 Jbeta primers went into the PCR. Sequenced by immunoSEQ multiplex PCR; TCRdb stores in-frame clones only, minus some. The sample lists more than 100,000 clones, nearly 80% occurring once. In germline, CDR1 is SGHTA, CDR2 FQGNSA. V was trimmed by 2 bases and J by 8 bases, leaving 13 bases between them. The CDR3 loop spans 14 amino acids. The sequence derives from a woman aged 25 to 39 in good health and CMV-seropositive. The specimen was PBMCs. The genes are TRBV7-2 and TRBJ2-1; no reliable D call. CDR3 sequence (DNA): TGTGCCAGCAGCTTAAACAGCCCTGCAGATGAGCAGTTCTTC. Its translation is CASSLNSPADEQFF.